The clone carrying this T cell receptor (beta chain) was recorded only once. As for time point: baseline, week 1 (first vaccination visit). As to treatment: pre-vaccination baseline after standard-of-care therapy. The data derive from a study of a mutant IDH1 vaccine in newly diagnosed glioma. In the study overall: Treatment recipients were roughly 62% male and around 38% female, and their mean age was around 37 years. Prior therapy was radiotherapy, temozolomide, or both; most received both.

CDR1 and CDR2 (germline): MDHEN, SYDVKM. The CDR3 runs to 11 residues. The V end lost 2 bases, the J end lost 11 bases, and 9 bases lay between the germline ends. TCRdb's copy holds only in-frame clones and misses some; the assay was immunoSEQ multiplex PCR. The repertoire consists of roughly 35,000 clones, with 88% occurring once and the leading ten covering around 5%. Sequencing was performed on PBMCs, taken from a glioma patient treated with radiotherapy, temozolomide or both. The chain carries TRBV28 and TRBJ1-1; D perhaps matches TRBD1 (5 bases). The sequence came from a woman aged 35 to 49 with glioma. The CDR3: CASSLRGEAFF. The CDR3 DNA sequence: TGTGCCAGCAGTTTACGAGGGGAGGCTTTCTTT.